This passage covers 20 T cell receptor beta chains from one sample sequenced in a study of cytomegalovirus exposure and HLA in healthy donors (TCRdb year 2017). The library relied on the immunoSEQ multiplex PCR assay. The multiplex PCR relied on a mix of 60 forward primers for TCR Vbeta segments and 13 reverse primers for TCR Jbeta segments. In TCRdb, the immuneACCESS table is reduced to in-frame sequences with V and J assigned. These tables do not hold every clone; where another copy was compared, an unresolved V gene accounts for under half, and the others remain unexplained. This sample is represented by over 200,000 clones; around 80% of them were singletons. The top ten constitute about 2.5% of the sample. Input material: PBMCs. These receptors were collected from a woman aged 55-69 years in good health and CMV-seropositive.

The chain's CDR3 is CASSLAVTGYNEQFF. The CDR3 nucleotides are TGTGCCAGCAGCTTAGCGGTGACAGGGTACAATGAGCAGTTCTTC. V gene TRBV7-6 combines with J gene TRBJ2-1; 7 positions agree with TRBD1. The junction had 3 bases not matched to a gene; V was cut back by 0 bases and J by 4 bases. In germline, CDR1 is SGHVS, CDR2 FNYEAQ. The CDR3 runs to 15 residues. Variable domain in full (rest from reference TRBV7-6 and TRBJ2-1): GAGVSQSPRYKVTKRGQDVALRCDPISGHVSLYWYRQALGQGPEFLTYFNYEAQQDKSGLPNDRFSAERPEGSISTLTIQRTEQRDSAMYRCASSLAVTGYNEQFFGPGTRLTVL.

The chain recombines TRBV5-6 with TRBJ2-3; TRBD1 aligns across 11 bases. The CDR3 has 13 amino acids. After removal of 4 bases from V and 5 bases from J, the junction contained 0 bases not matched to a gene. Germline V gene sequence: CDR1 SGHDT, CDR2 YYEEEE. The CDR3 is CASSGTGGDTQYF. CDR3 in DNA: TGTGCCAGCAGCGGGACAGGGGGAGATACGCAGTATTTT.

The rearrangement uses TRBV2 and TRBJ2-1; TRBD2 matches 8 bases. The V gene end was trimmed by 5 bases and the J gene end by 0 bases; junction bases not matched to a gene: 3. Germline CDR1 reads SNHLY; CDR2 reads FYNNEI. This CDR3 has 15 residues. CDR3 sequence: CASSTSGSSYNEQFF. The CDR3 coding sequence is TGTGCCAGCAGTACTAGCGGCTCCTCCTACAATGAGCAGTTCTTC.

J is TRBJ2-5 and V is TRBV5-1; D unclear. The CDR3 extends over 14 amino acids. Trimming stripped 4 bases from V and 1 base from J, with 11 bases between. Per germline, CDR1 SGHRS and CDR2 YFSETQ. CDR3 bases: TGCGCCAGCAGCCTAGGAAACGCCCAAGAGACCCAGTACTTC. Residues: CASSLGNAQETQYF.

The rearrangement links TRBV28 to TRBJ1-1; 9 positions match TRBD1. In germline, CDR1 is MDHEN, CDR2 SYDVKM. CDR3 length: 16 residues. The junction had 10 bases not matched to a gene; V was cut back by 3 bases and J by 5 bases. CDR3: CASSLPGQGIQTEAFF. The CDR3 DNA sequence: TGTGCCAGCAGTTTGCCGGGACAGGGTATTCAAACTGAAGCTTTCTTT.

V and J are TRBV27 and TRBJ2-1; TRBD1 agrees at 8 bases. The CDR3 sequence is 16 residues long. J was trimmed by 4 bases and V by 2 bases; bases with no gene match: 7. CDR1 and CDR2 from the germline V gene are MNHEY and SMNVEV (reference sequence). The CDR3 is CASSLQGAGGYNEQFF. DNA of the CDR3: TGTGCCAGCAGTTTACAGGGGGCAGGAGGGTACAATGAGCAGTTCTTC.

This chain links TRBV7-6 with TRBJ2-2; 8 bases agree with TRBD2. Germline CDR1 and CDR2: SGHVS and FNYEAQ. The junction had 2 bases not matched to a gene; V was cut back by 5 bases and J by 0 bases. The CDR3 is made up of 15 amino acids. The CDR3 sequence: CASSGAGANTGELFF. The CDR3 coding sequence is TGTGCCAGCAGCGGAGCGGGGGCGAACACCGGGGAGCTGTTTTTT.

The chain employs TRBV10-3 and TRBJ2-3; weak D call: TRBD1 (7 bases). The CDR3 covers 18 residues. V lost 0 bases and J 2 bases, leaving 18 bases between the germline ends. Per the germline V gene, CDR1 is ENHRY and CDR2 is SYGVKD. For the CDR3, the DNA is TGTGCCATCAGTGAGTCTCCAGGGGGAGGTTTAGACACAGATACGCAGTATTTT. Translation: CAISESPGGGLDTDTQYF.

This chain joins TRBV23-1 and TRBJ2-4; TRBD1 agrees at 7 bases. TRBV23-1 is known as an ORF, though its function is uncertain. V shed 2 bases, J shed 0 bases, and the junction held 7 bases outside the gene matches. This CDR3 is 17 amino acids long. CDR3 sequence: CASSQTGENSAKNIQYF. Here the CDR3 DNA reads TGCGCCAGCAGTCAAACAGGGGAGAACTCAGCCAAAAACATTCAGTACTTC.

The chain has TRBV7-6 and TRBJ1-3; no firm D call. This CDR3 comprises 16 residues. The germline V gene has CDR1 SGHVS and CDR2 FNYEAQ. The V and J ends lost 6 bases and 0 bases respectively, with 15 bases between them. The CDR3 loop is CASSLRGGSSGNTIYF. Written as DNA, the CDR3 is TGTGCCAGCAGTTTGCGAGGCGGGAGCTCTGGAAACACCATATATTTT.

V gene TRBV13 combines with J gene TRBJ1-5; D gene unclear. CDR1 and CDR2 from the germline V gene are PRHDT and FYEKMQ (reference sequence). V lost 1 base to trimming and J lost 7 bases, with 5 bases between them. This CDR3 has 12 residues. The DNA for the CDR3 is TGTGCCAGCAGCTTAGCCGGGCAGCCCCAGCATTTT. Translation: CASSLAGQPQHF.

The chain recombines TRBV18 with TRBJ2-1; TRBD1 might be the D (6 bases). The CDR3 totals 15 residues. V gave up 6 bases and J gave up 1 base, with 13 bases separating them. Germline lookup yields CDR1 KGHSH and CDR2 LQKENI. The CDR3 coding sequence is TGTGCCAGCTCGAACACAGGGTATTCCTACAATGAGCAGTTCTTC. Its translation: CASSNTGYSYNEQFF.

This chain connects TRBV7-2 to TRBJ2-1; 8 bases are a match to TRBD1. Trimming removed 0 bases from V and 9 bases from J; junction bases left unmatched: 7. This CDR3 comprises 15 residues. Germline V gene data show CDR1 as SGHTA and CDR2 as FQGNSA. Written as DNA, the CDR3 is TGTGCCAGCAGCTTAGCCCTTCGACAGGGGACTGAGCAGTTCTTC. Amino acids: CASSLALRQGTEQFF.

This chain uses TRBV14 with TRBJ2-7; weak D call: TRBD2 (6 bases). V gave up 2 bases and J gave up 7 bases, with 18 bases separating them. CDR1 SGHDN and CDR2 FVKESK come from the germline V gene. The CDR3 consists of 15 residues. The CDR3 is CASSQRLVGRGEQYF. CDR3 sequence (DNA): TGTGCCAGCAGCCAACGTCTCGTCGGGCGGGGTGAGCAGTACTTC.

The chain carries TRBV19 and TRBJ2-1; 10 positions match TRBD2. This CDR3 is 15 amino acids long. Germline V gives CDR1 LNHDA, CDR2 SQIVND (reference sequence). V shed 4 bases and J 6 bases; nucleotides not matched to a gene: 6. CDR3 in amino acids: CASSNPGLAANEQFF. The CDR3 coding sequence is TGTGCCAGTAGTAACCCCGGACTAGCGGCCAATGAGCAGTTCTTC.

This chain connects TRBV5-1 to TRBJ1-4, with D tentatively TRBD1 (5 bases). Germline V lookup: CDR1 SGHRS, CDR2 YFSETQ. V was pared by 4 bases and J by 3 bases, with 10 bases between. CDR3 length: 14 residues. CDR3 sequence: CASSRGGANEKLFF. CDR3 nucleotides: TGCGCCAGCAGCCGAGGAGGGGCTAATGAAAAACTGTTTTTT.

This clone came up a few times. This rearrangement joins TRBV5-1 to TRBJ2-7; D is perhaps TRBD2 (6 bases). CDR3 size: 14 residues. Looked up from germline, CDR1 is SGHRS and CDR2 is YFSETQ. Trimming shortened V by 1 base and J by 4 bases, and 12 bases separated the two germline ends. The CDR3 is CASSLWRGPYEQYF. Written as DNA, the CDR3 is TGCGCCAGCAGCTTGTGGAGGGGCCCTTACGAGCAGTACTTC.

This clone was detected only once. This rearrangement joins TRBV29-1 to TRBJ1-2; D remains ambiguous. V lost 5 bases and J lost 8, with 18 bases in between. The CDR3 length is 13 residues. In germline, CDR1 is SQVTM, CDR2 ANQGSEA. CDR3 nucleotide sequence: TGCAGCGTTCGAGTCCGGGGTGTTAAAGGCTACACCTTC. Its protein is CSVRVRGVKGYTF. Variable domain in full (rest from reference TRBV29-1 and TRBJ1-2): SAVISQKPSRDICQRGTSLTIQCQVDSQVTMMFWYRQQPGQSLTLIATANQGSEATYESGFVIDKFPISRPNLTFSTLTVSNMSPEDSSIYLCSVRVRGVKGYTFGSGTRLTVV.

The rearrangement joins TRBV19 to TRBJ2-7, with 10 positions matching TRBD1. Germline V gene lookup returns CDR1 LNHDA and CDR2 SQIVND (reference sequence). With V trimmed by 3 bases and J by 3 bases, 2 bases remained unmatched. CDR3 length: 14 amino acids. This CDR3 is CASSMRTGGYEQYF. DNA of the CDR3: TGTGCCAGTAGTATGAGGACAGGGGGCTACGAGCAGTACTTC.

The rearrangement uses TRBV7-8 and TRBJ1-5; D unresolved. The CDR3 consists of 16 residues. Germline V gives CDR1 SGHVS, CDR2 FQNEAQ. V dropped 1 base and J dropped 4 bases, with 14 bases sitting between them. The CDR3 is CASSLGMGGLNQPQHF. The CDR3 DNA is TGTGCCAGCAGCTTAGGGATGGGAGGGTTGAATCAGCCCCAGCATTTT. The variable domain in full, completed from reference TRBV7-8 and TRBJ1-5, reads GAGVSQSPRYKVAKRGQDVALRCDPISGHVSLFWYQQALGQGPEFLTYFQNEAQLDKSGLPSDRFFAERPEGSVSTLKIQRTQQEDSAVYLCASSLGMGGLNQPQHFGDGTRLSIL.